Below, one TCR beta chain is given with its context. The antigen is unknown. The V gene lost 3 bases and the J gene lost 0 bases, with 8 bases spanning the gap. The CDR3 has 14 residues. CDR1 and CDR2 (germline): MNHEY, SMNVEV (reference sequence). When sampled, the donors appeared nominally healthy, though they likely had unrecorded immune exposures. This sample is part of a study of cytomegalovirus exposure and HLA in healthy donors. Whole-study findings and limits: Solely CMV serostatus was available to characterize immune exposure. In vitro checks showed that a few CMV-associated chains really do target CMV antigens.

The PCR employed 60 Vbeta primers together with 13 Jbeta primers. The assay was immunoSEQ multiplex PCR, and TCRdb's table has in-frame clones only and misses some. The top ten clones hold 2% to 3% of a sample with about 100,000 clones, 65% to 85% of them seen once. The receptor's source is a man younger than 35 in good health and CMV-seronegative. Sequencing was done on a sample of PBMCs. The chain uses TRBV27 and TRBJ2-5; D gene uncertain. CDR3 residues: CASSLHRYQETQYF. CDR3 nucleotides: TGTGCCAGCAGTTTGCACAGATACCAAGAGACCCAGTACTTC.